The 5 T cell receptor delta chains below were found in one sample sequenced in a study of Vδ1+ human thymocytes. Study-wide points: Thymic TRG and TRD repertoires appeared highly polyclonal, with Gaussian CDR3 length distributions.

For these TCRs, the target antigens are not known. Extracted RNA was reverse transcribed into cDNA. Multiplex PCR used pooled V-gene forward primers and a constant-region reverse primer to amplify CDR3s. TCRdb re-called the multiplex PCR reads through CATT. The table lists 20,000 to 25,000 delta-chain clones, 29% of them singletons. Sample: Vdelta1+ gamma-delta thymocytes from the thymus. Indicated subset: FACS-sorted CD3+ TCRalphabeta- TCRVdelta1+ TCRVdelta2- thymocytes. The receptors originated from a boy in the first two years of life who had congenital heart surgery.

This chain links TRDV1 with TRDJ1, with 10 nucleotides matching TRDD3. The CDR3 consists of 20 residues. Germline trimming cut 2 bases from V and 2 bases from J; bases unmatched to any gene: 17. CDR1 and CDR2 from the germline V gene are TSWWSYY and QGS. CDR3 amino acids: CALGETPRGDTLGRTDKLIF. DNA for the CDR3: TGTGCTCTTGGGGAAACCCCGCGGGGGGATACGCTAGGCAGGACCGATAAACTCATCTTT.

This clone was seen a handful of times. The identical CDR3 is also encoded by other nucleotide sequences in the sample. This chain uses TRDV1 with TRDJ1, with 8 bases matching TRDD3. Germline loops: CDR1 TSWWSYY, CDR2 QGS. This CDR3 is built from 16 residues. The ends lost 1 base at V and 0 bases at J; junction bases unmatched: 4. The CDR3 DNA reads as TGTGCTCTTGGGGAACATCACTGGGGGTACACCGATAAACTCATCTTT. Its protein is CALGEHHWGYTDKLIF.

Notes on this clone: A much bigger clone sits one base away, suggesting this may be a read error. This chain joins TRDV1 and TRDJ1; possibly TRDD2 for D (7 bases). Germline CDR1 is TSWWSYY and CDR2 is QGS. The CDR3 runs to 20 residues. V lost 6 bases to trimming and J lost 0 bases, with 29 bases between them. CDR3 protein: CALGRGSRGLPHRYTDKLIF. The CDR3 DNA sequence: TGTGCTCTTGGTAGGGGGAGTCGGGGCCTTCCTCACAGGTACACCGATAAACTCATCTTT.

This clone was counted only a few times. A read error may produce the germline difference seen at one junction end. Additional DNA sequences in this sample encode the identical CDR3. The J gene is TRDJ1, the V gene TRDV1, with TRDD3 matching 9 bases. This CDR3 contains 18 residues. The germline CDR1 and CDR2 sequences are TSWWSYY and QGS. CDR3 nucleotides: TGTGCTCTTGGGGAATCCTGGGGGATTCCTAAACGGACCGATAAACTCATCTTC. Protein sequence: CALGESWGIPKRTDKLIF.

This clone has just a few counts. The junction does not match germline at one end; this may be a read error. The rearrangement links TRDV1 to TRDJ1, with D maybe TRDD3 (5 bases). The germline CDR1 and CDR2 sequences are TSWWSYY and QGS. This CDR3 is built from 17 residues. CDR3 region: CALGELKGVSHTDKLTF. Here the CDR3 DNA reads TGTGCTCTTGGGGAATTAAAGGGGGTCTCCCACACCGATAAACTCACCTTT.